These 3 T cell receptor beta chains share one sample of origin, sequenced in a study of blood T cell repertoires in COVID-19. Sequencing used immunoSEQ multiplex PCR; TCRdb keeps in-frame clones, though not all of them. There are 56,000 or so clones in the sample; 85% occur only once, and roughly 10% lies in the top ten. The sequenced sample was peripheral blood. These TCRs come from a human donor in a cohort sampled during active COVID-19.

CDR3 sequence reads: CASSEAPRLAGGTGELFF. CDR3 nucleotide sequence: TGTGCCAGCAGTGAAGCGCCAAGACTAGCGGGAGGTACCGGGGAGCTGTTTTTT. The chain has TRBV2 and TRBJ2-2; 13 bases are shared with TRBD2. Germline assignment: CDR1 SNHLY and CDR2 FYNNEI. There are 18 residues in the CDR3. J gave up 5 bases and V 0 bases, and 6 bases lay outside the gene matches.

The chain couples TRBV19 to TRBJ1-1; TRBD1 matches at 7 bases. CDR3 size: 14 residues. Per the germline V gene, CDR1 is LNHDA and CDR2 is SQIVND (reference sequence). V shed 3 bases, J shed 10 bases, and the junction held 11 bases outside the gene matches. CDR3 protein: CASSIDSWQGGAFF. The DNA of the CDR3 is TGTGCCAGTAGTATCGATAGTTGGCAGGGGGGAGCTTTCTTT.

The chain employs TRBV2 and TRBJ2-5; TRBD2 agrees at 14 bases. The CDR3 extends over 14 amino acids. Germline assignment: CDR1 SNHLY and CDR2 FYNNEI. The J segment lost 7 bases and the V segment lost 5 bases, leaving 3 bases of the junction unmatched. The CDR3 protein is CASSPGLAGGTQYF. The CDR3 nucleotides read TGTGCCAGCAGTCCCGGACTAGCGGGAGGGACCCAGTACTTC. The full variable domain, its missing parts supplied by reference TRBV2 and TRBJ2-5, is EPEVTQTPSHQVTQMGQEVILRCVPISNHLYFYWYRQILGQKVEFLVSFYNNEISEKSEIFDDQFSVERPDGSNFTLKIRSTKLEDSAMYFCASSPGLAGGTQYFGPGTRLLVL.